This section outlines one T cell receptor (beta chain) sequence together with its context. Its matching antigen is unknown. The primer mix had 60 Vbeta and 13 Jbeta primers. The protocol was immunoSEQ multiplex PCR, while the TCRdb copy is restricted to in-frame clones and leaves out a portion. This sample has 100,000 to 150,000 clones, with roughly 82% found just once. Germline-derived CDR1 and CDR2 are SGHKS and YYEKEE (reference sequence). Trimming stripped 4 bases from V and 4 bases from J, with 14 bases between. The CDR3 spans 15 residues. The source of the sample is a study of cytomegalovirus exposure and HLA in healthy donors. Study observations and caveats: What a later analysis reportedly showed was that an Asian-associated ancestry cluster had fewer N-insertions than the roughly 670-donor mean.

Sequencing used PBMCs. V gene TRBV5-5 combines with J gene TRBJ1-4, with a possible D match to TRBD1 (6 bases). The clonotype originates from a woman in her fifties or sixties in good health and CMV-seropositive. This CDR3 is CASSLGTTYNEKLFF. The CDR3 DNA follows: TGTGCCAGCAGCCTCGGGACAACTTATAATGAAAAACTGTTTTTT.